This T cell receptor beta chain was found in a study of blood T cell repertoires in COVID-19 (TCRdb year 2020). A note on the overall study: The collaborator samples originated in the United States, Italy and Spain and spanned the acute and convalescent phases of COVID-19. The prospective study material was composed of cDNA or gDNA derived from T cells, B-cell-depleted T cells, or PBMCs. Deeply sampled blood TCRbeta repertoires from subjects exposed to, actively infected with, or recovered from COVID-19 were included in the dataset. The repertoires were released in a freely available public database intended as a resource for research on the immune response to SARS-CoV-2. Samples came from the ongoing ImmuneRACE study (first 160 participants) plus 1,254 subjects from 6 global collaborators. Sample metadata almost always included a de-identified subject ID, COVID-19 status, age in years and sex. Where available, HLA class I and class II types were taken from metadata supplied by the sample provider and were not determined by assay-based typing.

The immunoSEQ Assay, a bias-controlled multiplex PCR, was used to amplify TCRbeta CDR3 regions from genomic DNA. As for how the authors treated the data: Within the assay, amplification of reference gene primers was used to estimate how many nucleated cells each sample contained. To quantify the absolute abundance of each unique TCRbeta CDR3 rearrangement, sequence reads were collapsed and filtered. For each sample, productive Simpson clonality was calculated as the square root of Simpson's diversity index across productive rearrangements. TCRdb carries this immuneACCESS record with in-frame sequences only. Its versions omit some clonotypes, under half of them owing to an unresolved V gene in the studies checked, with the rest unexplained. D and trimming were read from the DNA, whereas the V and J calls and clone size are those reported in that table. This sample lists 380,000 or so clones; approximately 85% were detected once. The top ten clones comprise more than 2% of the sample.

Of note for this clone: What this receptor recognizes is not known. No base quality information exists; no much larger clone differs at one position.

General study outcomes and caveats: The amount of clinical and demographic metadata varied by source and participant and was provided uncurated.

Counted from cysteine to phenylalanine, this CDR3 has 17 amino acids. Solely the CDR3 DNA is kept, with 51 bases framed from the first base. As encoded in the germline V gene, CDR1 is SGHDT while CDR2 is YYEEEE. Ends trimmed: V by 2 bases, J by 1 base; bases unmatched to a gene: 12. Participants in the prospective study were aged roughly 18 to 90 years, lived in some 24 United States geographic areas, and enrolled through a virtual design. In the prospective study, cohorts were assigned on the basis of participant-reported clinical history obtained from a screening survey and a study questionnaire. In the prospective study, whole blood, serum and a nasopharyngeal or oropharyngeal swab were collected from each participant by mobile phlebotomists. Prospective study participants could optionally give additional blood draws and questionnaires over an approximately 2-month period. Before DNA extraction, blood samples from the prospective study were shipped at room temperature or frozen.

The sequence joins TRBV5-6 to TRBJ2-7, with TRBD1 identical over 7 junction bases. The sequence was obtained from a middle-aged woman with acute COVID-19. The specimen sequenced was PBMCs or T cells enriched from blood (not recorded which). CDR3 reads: CASSFSQRTGTSYEQYF. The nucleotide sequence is TGTGCCAGCAGCTTTTCGCAACGGACAGGTACTTCCTACGAGCAGTACTTC.